This TCR beta chain appears in the sequencing data of a study of blood T cell repertoires in COVID-19. Authors' processing steps: Nucleated cell counts were estimated from reference gene primer amplification. Profiled with immunoSEQ multiplex PCR; TCRdb holds only in-frame clones, not every one. V, J and clone size derive from that table, while D and trimming were established from the DNA sequence. Of hundreds of thousands of clones listed, 80% to 90% were seen once; the top ten hold roughly 2.2%. All enrollees were roughly 18 to 100 years old and from roughly 22 US areas. This sequence was found in a young man who had recovered from COVID-19. Sequenced material: PBMCs or T cells enriched from blood (not recorded which).

As DNA, the CDR3 is TGTGCCAGAAGCTTGGCCGTCCCCAGCTCCTACGAGCAGTACTTC. The encoded protein is CARSLAVPSSYEQYF. The genes are TRBV5-3 and TRBJ2-7; D remains unclear. TRBV5-3 is designated an ORF whose function remains uncertain. With 0 bases removed from V and 0 bases from J, the gap between germline ends came to 10 bases. The CDR3 sequence is 15 residues long.